The present T cell receptor (beta chain) was sequenced within a study of identifying expanded T cells in peripheral blood. Study-level results: Clone count variance between roughly 2-week samples rose with total template count. About 1.3 clones differed between technical replicates, versus around 15 and 19 over time.

Sequenced by immunoSEQ multiplex PCR; TCRdb stores in-frame clones only, minus some. The table records roughly 100,000 clones, 75% to 90% of them present only once. Remarks on this clone: Its specificity is unknown.

During the collection period, no donor immune events like infections were recorded. CDR1 and CDR2 from the germline V gene are MNHEY and SVGAGI. V lost 5 bases to trimming and J lost 2 bases, with 10 bases between them. This CDR3 has 15 residues. Specimen: blood. The chain carries TRBV6-5 and TRBJ1-6; D gene uncertain. The receptor comes from a person between 18 and 70 years old in good health. CDR3 sequence: CASSGEGTYNSPLHF. CDR3 nucleotides: TGTGCCAGCAGTGGGGAAGGCACCTATAATTCACCCCTCCACTTT.